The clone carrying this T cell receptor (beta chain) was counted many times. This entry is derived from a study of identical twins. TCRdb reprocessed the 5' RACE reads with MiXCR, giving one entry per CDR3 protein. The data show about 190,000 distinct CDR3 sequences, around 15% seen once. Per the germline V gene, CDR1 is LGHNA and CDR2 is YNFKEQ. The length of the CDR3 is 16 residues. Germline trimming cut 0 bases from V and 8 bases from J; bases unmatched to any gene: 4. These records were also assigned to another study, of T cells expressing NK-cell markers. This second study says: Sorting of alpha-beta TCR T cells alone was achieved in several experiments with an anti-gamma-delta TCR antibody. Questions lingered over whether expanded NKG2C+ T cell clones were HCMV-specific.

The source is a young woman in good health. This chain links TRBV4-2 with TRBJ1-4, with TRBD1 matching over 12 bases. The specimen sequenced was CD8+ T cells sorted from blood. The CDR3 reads CASSQDTGTGGEKLFF. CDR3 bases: TGTGCCAGCAGCCAAGATACCGGGACAGGGGGCGAAAAACTGTTTTTT.